One sample yielded the 4 T cell receptor beta chains listed below, sequenced in a study of CD8 T cells in ankylosing spondylitis. MiXCR, run by TCRdb on the 5' RACE reads, gives a single entry per CDR3 protein. The sample includes under 250,000 distinct CDR3 sequences, over 9.5% of them seen just once. The sequencing input was blood, either unsorted or a sorted T cell fraction (not recorded which). The receptors originated from a male donor with ankylosing spondylitis or in good health (not recorded which).

This clonotype was counted ten times or more. This chain joins TRBV24-1 and TRBJ2-2, with unresolved D. From germline, CDR1 is KGHDR and CDR2 SFDVKD. The V end lost 4 bases, the J end lost 4 bases, and 12 bases lay between the germline ends. This CDR3 comprises 15 residues. The CDR3 loop is CATSEASVGTGELFF. CDR3 nucleotides: TGTGCCACCAGTGAGGCGTCAGTCGGCACCGGGGAGCTGTTTTTT.

This clonotype came up a few times. The J gene is TRBJ2-1, the V gene TRBV7-2, with D perhaps given as TRBD1 or TRBD2 (5 bases each). The CDR3 loop spans 12 amino acids. V lost 6 bases to trimming and J lost 12 bases, with 15 bases between them. Germline V gene data show CDR1 as SGHTA and CDR2 as FQGNSA. The CDR3 DNA sequence: TGTGCCAGCAGGTCCGGGACGCCCTGGCAGTTCTTC. This codes for CASRSGTPWQFF.

This clonotype was recorded at least ten times. The gene calls are TRBV3-1 and TRBJ1-5; D not certain. This CDR3 comprises 15 residues. Germline values: CDR1 LGHDT, CDR2 YNNKEL (reference sequence). V was shortened by 4 bases and J by 6 bases, with 16 bases between the two germline ends. The CDR3 DNA follows: TGTGCCAGCAGCCGGTCCGGCCCCATGGGTCAGCCCCAGCATTTT. Protein: CASSRSGPMGQPQHF.

This clonotype was picked up many times. The chain couples TRBV12-3 or TRBV12-4 to TRBJ2-1; 8 bases map to TRBD1. Trimming cost V 2 bases and J 0 bases; bases outside gene matches: 3. This CDR3 contains 16 residues. The CDR3 reads CASSLRQGSSYNEQFF. DNA of the CDR3: TGTGCCAGCAGTTTACGACAGGGGAGCTCCTACAATGAGCAGTTCTTC.